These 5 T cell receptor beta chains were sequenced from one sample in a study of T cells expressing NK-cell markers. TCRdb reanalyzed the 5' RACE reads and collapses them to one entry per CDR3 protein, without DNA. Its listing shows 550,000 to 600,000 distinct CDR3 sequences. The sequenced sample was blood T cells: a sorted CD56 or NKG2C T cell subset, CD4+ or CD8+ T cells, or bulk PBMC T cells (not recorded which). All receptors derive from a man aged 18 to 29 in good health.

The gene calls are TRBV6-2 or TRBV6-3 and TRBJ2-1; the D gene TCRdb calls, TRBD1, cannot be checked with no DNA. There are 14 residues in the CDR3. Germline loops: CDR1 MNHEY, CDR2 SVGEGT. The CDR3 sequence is CASSFGMFYNEQFF.

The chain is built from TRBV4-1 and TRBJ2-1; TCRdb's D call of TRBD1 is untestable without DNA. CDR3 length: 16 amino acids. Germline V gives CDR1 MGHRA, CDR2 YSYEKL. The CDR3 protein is CASSGPRTGIYNEQFF.

CDR3 sequence: CASSLRDPKETQYF. The chain recombines TRBV7-9 with TRBJ2-5; TCRdb's D call of TRBD1 is untestable without DNA. The CDR3 has 14 amino acids. Looked up from germline, CDR1 is SEHNR and CDR2 is FQNEAQ (reference sequence).

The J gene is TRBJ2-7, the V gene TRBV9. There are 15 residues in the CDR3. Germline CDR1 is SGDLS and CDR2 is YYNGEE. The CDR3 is CASSVVPENTYEQYF. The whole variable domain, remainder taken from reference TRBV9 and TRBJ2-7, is DSGVTQTPKHLITATGQRVTLRCSPRSGDLSVYWYQQSLDQGLQFLIQYYNGEERAKGNILERFSAQQFPDLHSELNLSSLELGDSALYFCASSVVPENTYEQYFGPGTRLTVT.

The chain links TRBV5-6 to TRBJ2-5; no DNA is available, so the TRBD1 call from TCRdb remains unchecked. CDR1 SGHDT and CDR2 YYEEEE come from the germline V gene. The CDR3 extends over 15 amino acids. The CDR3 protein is CASSLAGRGQETQYF.